The present T cell receptor (beta chain) was sequenced within a study of T cell responses to AZD1222 COVID-19 vaccine (dated by TCRdb to the early 2020s). In the study overall: AZD1222 recipients with second doses at about 4 weeks or about 12 weeks were pooled, because spike-specific TCR depth and breadth did not differ between schedules. TCR sequencing covered about 230 trial participants: 207 given two doses of AZD1222 and about 26 given two doses of MenACWY control vaccine. Trial participants were enrolled into age subgroups of 18-55, 56-69 and 70-plus years, which contained roughly 140, 27 and 60 TCR-sequenced participants, respectively.

What the study reported, not specific to this receptor: Conclusions about previously exposed vaccinees are limited because only a handful of AZD1222 recipients were SARS-CoV-2 seropositive at baseline. Reportedly, close to half of the unique spike-specific TCRs recognized epitopes lying outside the regions that are mutated in the B.1.351 and B.1.1.7 variants. Because no samples from the day 14 peak response were available, repertoires could be characterized only after the peak T cell response. Participants were mostly white British and included more females than males, and it was suggested by the authors that clonal diversity may have been underestimated. In the small 56-69-year group, the increase in depth fell short of significance, most likely because of low power. After two AZD1222 doses, both the breadth and the depth of spike-specific TCRs were significantly higher than at day 0 and than in MenACWY recipients. Vaccine-associated CD4 TCRs spanned the whole spike protein, with dominant responses in regions 160-218 and 743-854.

This specimen's time point label, per the study, means: baseline before first vaccination. Vaccinee samples were obtained from the UK trials COV001 and COV002, which included a single-blind randomized controlled phase 2/3 trial of AZD1222 (ChAdOx1 nCoV-19) in healthy adults. For TCRbeta chain sequencing, PBMC samples from trial participants were taken at day 0 and at day 28 after the second dose. Comments on this clone: Its antigen is unknown. Base qualities are not provided; no much larger clone lies one nucleotide away.

The CDR3 regions of human TCRbeta chains were analyzed by immunosequencing. The study's processing was this. Repertoire TCRs were checked for matches against a reference library of SARS-CoV-2-specific TCRs that had been generated using the MIRA antigen-specificity platform. Breadth meant the fraction of unique TCRs that were SARS-CoV-2-associated, whereas depth meant the fraction of total T cells that were SARS-CoV-2-associated. Using the MIRA data, every spike-specific TCR was mapped to the spike region that the TCR reacted to and assigned to either a CD4 or a CD8 class. Log10-transformed breadth and depth values were compared by one-way ANOVA with Sidak's multiple comparisons tests. TCRdb limited this immuneACCESS table to in-frame rearrangements with V and J called. A share of clones is missing; checked studies link under half to unresolved V genes, and the rest is unexplained. For V, J and clone size, that table is used; D and trimming come from the DNA. Within this sample are fewer than 140,000 clones, with roughly nine tenths of them counted one time only. The top ten clonotypes cover approximately 4.7% of the sample.

Inclusive of the bounding cysteine and phenylalanine, the CDR3 is 14 residues long. The retained sequence is limited to the CDR3, 42 bases, with the frame set at the first base. Per the germline V gene, LGHNA is the CDR1 and YSLEER is the CDR2. V ends up 4 bases short and J 4 bases short, with an unmatched junction base count of 5. This clonotype originated in an adult in good health. This specimen was peripheral blood, taken on day 0 of AZD1222 vaccination. The receptor chain draws on TRBV4-3 and TRBJ2-7; 9 central bases correspond to TRBD1. The base sequence is TGCGCCAGCAGCCCCGGGACAGGGAGGTACGAGCAGTACTTC. It encodes CASSPGTGRYEQYF.